This T cell receptor (beta chain) was recorded in a study of cytomegalovirus exposure and HLA in healthy donors. Study-level points and caveats: More clonal expansion characterized HLA-associated TCR beta chains than equally common others in a later analysis. For most TCR beta V segments, an earlier analysis put the productive rate at about 87% or about 30% of the time. TCR beta chains numbering 164 were designated cytomegalovirus-associated. Common viral pathogens seemed to be connected with several of the most significant clusters, according to a later analysis.

The V and J ends lost 2 bases and 5 bases respectively, with 8 bases between them. The CDR3 consists of 13 residues. The PCR had 60 Vbeta and 13 Jbeta primers. The method was immunoSEQ multiplex PCR; TCRdb's version includes in-frame clones alone and lacks a portion of them. The sample lists some 110,000 clones, roughly three fifths occurring once. Points on this clone: As yet, its antigen is unknown.

This chain connects TRBV5-7 to TRBJ2-1; D is possibly TRBD2 (5 bases). TRBV5-7 is classed as an ORF, of uncertain function. The specimen was PBMCs. This clonotype was obtained from a man aged 18 to 29 in good health and CMV-seronegative. The CDR3 spells CASSFSGDNEQFF. The CDR3 DNA reads as TGTGCCAGCAGCTTTTCCGGGGACAATGAGCAGTTCTTC.